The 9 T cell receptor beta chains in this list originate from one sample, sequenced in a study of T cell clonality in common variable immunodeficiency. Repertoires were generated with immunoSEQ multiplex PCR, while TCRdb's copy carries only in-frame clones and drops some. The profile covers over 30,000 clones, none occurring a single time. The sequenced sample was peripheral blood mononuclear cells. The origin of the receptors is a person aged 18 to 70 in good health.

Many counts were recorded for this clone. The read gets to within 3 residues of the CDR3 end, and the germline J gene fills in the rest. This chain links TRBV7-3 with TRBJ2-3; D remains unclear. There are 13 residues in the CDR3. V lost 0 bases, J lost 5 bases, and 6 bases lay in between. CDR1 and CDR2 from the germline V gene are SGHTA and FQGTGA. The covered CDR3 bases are TGTGCCAGCAGCTTAACCCATTTAGATACG. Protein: CASSLTHLDT. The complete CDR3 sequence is CASSLTHLDTQYF.

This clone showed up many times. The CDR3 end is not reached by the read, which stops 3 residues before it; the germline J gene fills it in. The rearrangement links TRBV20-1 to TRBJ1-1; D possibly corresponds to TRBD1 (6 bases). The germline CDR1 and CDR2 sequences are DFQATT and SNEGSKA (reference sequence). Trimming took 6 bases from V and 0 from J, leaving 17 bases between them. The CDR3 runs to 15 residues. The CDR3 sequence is CSALRAGALNTEAFF. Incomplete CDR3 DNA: TGCAGTGCATTACGAGCGGGGGCCTTGAACACTGAA.

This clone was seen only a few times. Incomplete CDR3 DNA: TGTGCCAGCAGCGACCTGACTAGAACCAAAAACATT. It translates to CASSDLTRTKNI. The complete CDR3 sequence is CASSDLTRTKNIAFF. The genes are TRBV2 and TRBJ1-1; D not resolved. The read ends 3 residues before the CDR3 terminus; that terminus is restored from the germline J gene. This CDR3 contains 15 residues. Germline V gene sequence: CDR1 SNHLY, CDR2 FYNNEI.

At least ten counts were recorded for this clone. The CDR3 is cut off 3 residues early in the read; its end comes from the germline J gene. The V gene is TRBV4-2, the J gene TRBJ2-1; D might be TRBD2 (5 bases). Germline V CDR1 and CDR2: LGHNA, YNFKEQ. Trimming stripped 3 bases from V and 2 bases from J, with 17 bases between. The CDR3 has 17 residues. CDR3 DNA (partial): TGTGCCAGCAGCCAGGAATTTTCGGGGTCCCCCTACAATGAG. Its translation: CASSQEFSGSPYNE. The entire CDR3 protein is CASSQEFSGSPYNEQFF.

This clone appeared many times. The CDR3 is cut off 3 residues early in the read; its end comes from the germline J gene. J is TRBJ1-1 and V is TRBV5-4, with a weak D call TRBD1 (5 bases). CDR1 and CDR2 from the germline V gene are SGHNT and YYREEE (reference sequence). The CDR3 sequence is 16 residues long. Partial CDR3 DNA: TGTGCCAGCAGCTCGCCCTCAGATGGGCCAAAGGGGGAA. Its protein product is CASSSPSDGPKGE. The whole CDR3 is CASSSPSDGPKGEAFF.

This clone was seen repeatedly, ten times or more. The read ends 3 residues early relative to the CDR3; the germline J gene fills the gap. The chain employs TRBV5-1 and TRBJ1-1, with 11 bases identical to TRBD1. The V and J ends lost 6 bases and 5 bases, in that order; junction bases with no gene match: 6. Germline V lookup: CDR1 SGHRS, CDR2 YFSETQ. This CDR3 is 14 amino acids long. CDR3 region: CASNRDRGETEAFF. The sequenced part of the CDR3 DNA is TGCGCCAGCAACCGGGACAGGGGGGAGACTGAA.

Partial CDR3 DNA: TGTGCCAGTAGTGCGACAGGTTCGGCCTATGGT. Translating it yields CASSATGSAYG. The entire CDR3 protein is CASSATGSAYGQYF. The chain joins TRBV19 to TRBJ2-4; TRBD1 is a possible D gene (6 bases). The CDR3 end is not reached by the read, which stops 3 residues before it; the germline J gene fills it in. CDR3 size: 14 residues. CDR1 is LNHDA, CDR2 SQIVND, per germline (reference sequence).

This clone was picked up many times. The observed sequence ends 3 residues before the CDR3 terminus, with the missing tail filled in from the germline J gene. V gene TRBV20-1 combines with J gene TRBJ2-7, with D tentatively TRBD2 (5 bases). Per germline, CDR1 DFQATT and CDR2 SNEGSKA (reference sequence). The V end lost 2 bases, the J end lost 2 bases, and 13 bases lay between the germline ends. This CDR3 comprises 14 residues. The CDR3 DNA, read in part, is TGCAGTGCTAGAAGTGGGAGACTACCCTACGAG. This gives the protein CSARSGRLPYE. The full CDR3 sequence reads CSARSGRLPYEQYF.

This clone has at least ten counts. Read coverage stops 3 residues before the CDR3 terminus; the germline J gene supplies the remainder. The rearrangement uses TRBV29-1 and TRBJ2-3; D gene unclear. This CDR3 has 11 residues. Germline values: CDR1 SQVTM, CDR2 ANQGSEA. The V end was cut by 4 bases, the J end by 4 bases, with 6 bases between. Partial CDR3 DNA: TGCAGCGTTGGTGTAGCAGATACG. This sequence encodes CSVGVADT. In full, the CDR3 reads CSVGVADTQYF.